The source of this T cell receptor (beta chain) is a study of blood T cell repertoires in COVID-19. Turning to the study itself: Researchers got acute and convalescent COVID-19 samples from the United States, Italy and Spain. In each case, the material was cDNA or gDNA derived from T cells, B-cell-depleted T cells, or PBMCs.

As processed by the authors: Amplification of reference gene primers was used by the study to estimate nucleated cell counts. TCRdb's table, derived via immunoSEQ multiplex PCR, lists solely in-frame clones and lacks some. The V and J calls and clone size were taken over from that table, and D and trimming were inferred from the DNA. The sample lists 90,000 to 130,000 clones, roughly 80% occurring once. Germline CDR1 and CDR2: DFQATT and SNEGSKA (reference sequence). The J segment lost 2 bases and the V segment lost 3 bases, leaving 7 bases of the junction unmatched. The CDR3 runs to 15 residues. Sequenced sample: peripheral blood. This receptor was obtained from a woman aged 55-69 years with acute or convalescent COVID-19. The V gene is TRBV20-1, the J gene TRBJ2-3; 8 nucleotides align to TRBD2. CDR3 loop: CSASAGGFVTDTQYF. The DNA of the CDR3 is TGCAGTGCTAGTGCGGGGGGATTTGTCACAGATACGCAGTATTTT.